Here is one T cell receptor (beta chain) with its context. The antigen is not known. The Oncomine TCR Beta short-read assay generated sequence data from the DNA of cultured CD4+ T cells. Each CDR3 protein is one row after TCRdb ran MiXCR on the PCR reads. The top ten clones hold approximately 24% of a sample with around 11,000 distinct CDR3 sequences, about 23% of them seen once. Specified treatment: roughly 10-day PBMC culture with coronavirus spike peptide pools or control peptides (ViraFEST assay). This sample is drawn from a study of vaccination and CD4 T cells after COVID-19. Study-level information: Recovered patients in the cohort numbered six men and four women, two of them Hispanic. Post-COVID draws followed diagnosis by a median around 100 days (range 35 to 161). Control cultures, each given a CEFX pool, an HIV-1 Nef pool, or no peptide, were included. Study-level findings and limits: In convalescent patients, 304 of 307 vaccine-specific clones were spike mono-reactive.

The V gene lost 2 bases and the J gene lost 6 bases, with 22 bases spanning the gap. Germline CDR1 and CDR2: MNHEY and SVGAGI. The CDR3 loop spans 18 amino acids. The sample in question was CD4+ T cells from blood, cultured in vitro, obtained before SARS-CoV-2 vaccination. This clonotype was obtained from a human donor who received a COVID-19 vaccine. The V and J genes are TRBV6-5 and TRBJ2-2; TRBD1 is a possible D gene (7 bases). CDR3 residues: CASSYLVSGGQGAGELFF. The CDR3 DNA sequence: TGTGCCAGCAGTTACCTCGTATCAGGGGGGCAAGGAGCCGGGGAGCTGTTTTTT.